Listed here are 16 T cell receptor beta chains from one sample, sequenced in a study of T cell responses to AZD1222 COVID-19 vaccine. Using immunoSEQ multiplex PCR, the repertoire was profiled, and TCRdb retains in-frame clones only, with some absent. The table has 90,000 to 150,000 clones, approximately 86% seen once. The input for sequencing was peripheral blood, taken 28 days after the second AZD1222 dose. The receptors were sampled from an adult who received the AZD1222 COVID-19 vaccine.

The chain recombines TRBV13 with TRBJ1-5; D is uncertain. CDR3 length equals 15 residues. Germline CDR1 PRHDT, CDR2 FYEKMQ (reference sequence). Deletions cut 0 bases from V and 0 bases from J, with 6 bases between. CDR3 loop: CASSLGPYSNQPQHF. The CDR3 DNA follows: TGTGCCAGCAGCTTAGGGCCGTATAGCAATCAGCCCCAGCATTTT.

By share, this clone counts as medium-sized. The chain couples TRBV10-3 to TRBJ2-5, with D possibly being TRBD1 or TRBD2 (5 bases each). Trimming took 8 bases from V and 5 from J, leaving 12 bases between them. CDR1 and CDR2 from the germline V gene are ENHRY and SYGVKD. CDR3 size: 12 residues. CDR3 in DNA: TGTGCCATCGGGGGATGGGAGGAGACCCAGTACTTC. Encoded protein: CAIGGWEETQYF.

The V and J genes are TRBV3-1 (or the pseudogene TRBV3-2) and TRBJ1-1; D is possibly TRBD1 (5 bases). CDR3 length: 18 residues. Per germline, CDR1 LGHDT and CDR2 YNNKEL (reference sequence). V was clipped by 0 bases and J by 3 bases, with 20 bases between them. The CDR3: CASSQDQWGPRAHTEAFF. The CDR3 DNA follows: TGTGCCAGCAGCCAAGATCAATGGGGCCCCAGAGCTCACACTGAAGCTTTCTTT.

V usage is TRBV2 and J usage is TRBJ1-3; no clear D. CDR1 and CDR2 (germline): SNHLY, FYNNEI. V was clipped by 2 bases and J by 4 bases, with 9 bases between them. The CDR3 is 14 amino acids. This chain's CDR3 is CASSEIGSGNTIYF. CDR3 DNA: TGTGCCAGCAGTGAAATAGGGAGCGGAAACACCATATATTTT.

This clone is labeled medium-sized. The chain combines TRBV2 with TRBJ2-1; D remains ambiguous. The ends were cut back, 4 bases at V and 5 bases at J, with 3 bases in the middle. This CDR3 is built from 11 residues. From germline, CDR1 is SNHLY and CDR2 FYNNEI. The CDR3 here is CASSANNEQFF. CDR3 nucleotides: TGTGCCAGCAGTGCAAACAATGAGCAGTTCTTC. Variable domain in full (rest from reference TRBV2 and TRBJ2-1): EPEVTQTPSHQVTQMGQEVILRCVPISNHLYFYWYRQILGQKVEFLVSFYNNEISEKSEIFDDQFSVERPDGSNFTLKIRSTKLEDSAMYFCASSANNEQFFGPGTRLTVL.

The V and J genes are TRBV28 and TRBJ1-6, with no clear D. The V end was cut by 3 bases, the J end by 3 bases, with 9 bases between. From germline, CDR1 is MDHEN and CDR2 SYDVKM. CDR3 length equals 15 residues. DNA of the CDR3: TGTGCCAGCAGTTTCCCGGACCTCTATAATTCACCCCTCCACTTT. It specifies CASSFPDLYNSPLHF.

This clone showed up just once. CDR3 bases: TGTGCCATCAGTCCCTCAGGGACTGGTCAGCCCCAGCATTTT. This translates into CAISPSGTGQPQHF. The rearrangement links TRBV10-3 to TRBJ1-5; D is possibly TRBD1 (5 bases). The CDR3 totals 14 residues. CDR1 and CDR2 (germline): ENHRY, SYGVKD. Trimming took 5 bases from V and 6 from J, leaving 14 bases between them.

The rearrangement links TRBV5-4 to TRBJ1-1, with TRBD1 matching 8 bases. Germline V lookup: CDR1 SGHNT, CDR2 YYREEE (reference sequence). Trimming at V came to 2 bases and at J to 7 bases, leaving 4 bases not matched to a gene. The CDR3 covers 13 residues. The CDR3 here is CASSFWDRHEAFF. DNA of the CDR3: TGTGCCAGCAGCTTTTGGGACAGGCATGAAGCTTTCTTT. The full variable domain, completed using reference TRBV5-4 and TRBJ1-1, is ETGVTQSPTHLIKTRGQQVTLRCSSQSGHNTVSWYQQALGQGPQFIFQYYREEENGRGNFPPRFSGLQFPNYSSELNVNALELDDSALYLCASSFWDRHEAFFGQGTRLTVV.

The rearrangement uses TRBV5-5 and TRBJ1-6; 7 bases line up with TRBD1. CDR1 is SGHKS, CDR2 YYEKEE, per germline (reference sequence). The CDR3 extends over 13 amino acids. J was trimmed by 9 bases and V by 2 bases; bases with no gene match: 2. CDR3 in DNA: TGTGCCAGCAGCTTTAACAGGGGTTCACCCCTCCACTTT. Translation: CASSFNRGSPLHF. The whole variable domain, remainder taken from reference TRBV5-5 and TRBJ1-6, is DAGVTQSPTHLIKTRGQQVTLRCSPISGHKSVSWYQQVLGQGPQFIFQYYEKEERGRGNFPDRFSARQFPNYSSELNVNALLLGDSALYLCASSFNRGSPLHFGNGTRLTVT.

This chain links TRBV7-9 with TRBJ1-2; no clear D. The CDR3 is made up of 13 amino acids. Trimming took 5 bases from V and 4 from J, leaving 11 bases between them. Per germline, CDR1 SEHNR and CDR2 FQNEAQ (reference sequence). This CDR3 is CASSLMHSYGYTF. Written as DNA, the CDR3 is TGTGCCAGCAGCCTTATGCACTCCTATGGCTACACCTTC.

This sequence joins TRBV28 and TRBJ1-2; 10 nucleotides line up with TRBD1. Unmatched junction bases numbered 5, after V lost 8 bases and J lost 2 bases. The CDR3 has 14 residues. Per the germline V gene, CDR1 is MDHEN and CDR2 is SYDVKM. The CDR3 protein is CASGRQGANYGYTF. The CDR3 nucleotides are TGTGCCAGCGGGAGACAGGGGGCCAACTATGGCTACACCTTC.

By share, this clone counts as large. The V gene is TRBV3-1 (or the pseudogene TRBV3-2), the J gene TRBJ2-5; 8 bases fit TRBD1. This CDR3 region has 13 residues. Looked up from germline, CDR1 is LGHDT and CDR2 is YNNKEL (reference sequence). The V and J ends lost 4 bases and 3 bases, in that order; junction bases with no gene match: 1. The DNA for the CDR3 is TGTGCCAGCAGCCCGGACAGGGAAGAGACCCAGTACTTC. Translating it yields CASSPDREETQYF.

A few counts support this clone. The rearrangement joins TRBV5-1 to TRBJ2-1; D call uncertain. This CDR3 region has 14 residues. Germline loops: CDR1 SGHRS, CDR2 YFSETQ. The V gene lost 10 bases and the J gene lost 0 bases, with 14 bases spanning the gap. The CDR3 sequence is CASDPRSSYNEQFF. The CDR3 coding sequence is TGCGCCTCCGACCCAAGGAGCTCCTACAATGAGCAGTTCTTC.

This chain links TRBV5-4 with TRBJ1-4; D uncertain. Deletions cut 2 bases from V and 8 bases from J, with 10 bases between. The length of the CDR3 is 13 residues. CDR1 is SGHNT, CDR2 YYREEE, per germline (reference sequence). The CDR3 region has the DNA TGTGCCAGCAGCTTAGGGTATGGCGAAAAACTGTTTTTT. It specifies CASSLGYGEKLFF.

The V call is TRBV18, the J call TRBJ2-3; D might be TRBD1 (6 bases). The germline V gene has CDR1 KGHSH and CDR2 LQKENI. Trimming removed 3 bases from V and 2 bases from J, with 15 bases in between. The CDR3 covers 16 residues. The CDR3 DNA follows: TGTGCCAGCTCACCTTCCTGGGGGCAGAACACAGATACGCAGTATTTT. It yields the protein CASSPSWGQNTDTQYF.

The chain uses TRBV27 and TRBJ1-1, with a possible D match to TRBD1 (5 bases). V was trimmed by 3 bases and J by 6 bases, leaving 20 bases between them. The CDR3 consists of 16 residues. Germline CDR1 and CDR2: MNHEY and SMNVEV (reference sequence). The CDR3 DNA reads TGTGCCAGCAGTTTGTTCCCGAGGACCGGGGGTTCTGAAGCTTTCTTT. Translation gives CASSLFPRTGGSEAFF.